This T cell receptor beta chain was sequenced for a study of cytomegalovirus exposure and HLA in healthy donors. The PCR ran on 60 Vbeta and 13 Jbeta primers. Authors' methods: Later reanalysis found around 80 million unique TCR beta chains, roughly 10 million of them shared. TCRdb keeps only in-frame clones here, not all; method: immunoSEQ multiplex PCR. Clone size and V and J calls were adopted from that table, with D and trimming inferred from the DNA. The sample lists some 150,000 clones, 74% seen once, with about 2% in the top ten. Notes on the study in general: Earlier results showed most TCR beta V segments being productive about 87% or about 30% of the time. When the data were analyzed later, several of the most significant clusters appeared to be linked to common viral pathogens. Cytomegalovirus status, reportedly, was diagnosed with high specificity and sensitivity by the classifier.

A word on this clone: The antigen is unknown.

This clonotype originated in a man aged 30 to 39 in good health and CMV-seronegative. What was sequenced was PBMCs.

CDR3 region: CACERRIRDTQYF. As DNA, the CDR3 is TGTGCCTGCGAGAGGAGAATCCGAGATACGCAGTATTTT. The rearrangement uses TRBV30 and TRBJ2-3; D not certain. This CDR3 comprises 13 residues. Trimming removed 6 bases from V and 5 bases from J, with 15 bases in between. In germline, CDR1 is GTSNPN, CDR2 SVGIG (reference sequence). Full variable domain (outside the CDR3, taken from reference TRBV30 and TRBJ2-3): SQTIHQWPATLVQPVGSPLSLECTVEGTSNPNLYWYRQAAGRGLQLLFYSVGIGQISSEVPQNLSASRPQDRQFILSSKKLLLSDSGFYLCACERRIRDTQYFGPGTRLTVL.